Following are 10 T cell receptor beta chains from one sample sequenced in a study of cytotoxic CD8 clonotypes in ibrutinib-treated CLL. Clones were read by immunoSEQ multiplex PCR, and TCRdb kept only the in-frame ones, dropping some. The repertoire holds around 310,000 clones, with approximately 80% as singletons. Specimen: PBMCs, collected before ibrutinib treatment. The origin of the receptors is a human donor with chronic lymphocytic leukemia.

This clone was observed a single time. The chain has TRBV27 and TRBJ2-7; TRBD1 agrees at 7 bases. J gave up 1 base and V 5 bases, and 2 bases lay outside the gene matches. CDR1 is MNHEY, CDR2 SMNVEV, per germline (reference sequence). The CDR3 is made up of 13 amino acids. DNA of the CDR3: TGTGCCAGCAGTAGGGACAGTTCCTACGAGCAGTACTTC. Translating it yields CASSRDSSYEQYF.

This chain joins TRBV4-3 and TRBJ1-2, with 8 bases fitting TRBD1. CDR1 and CDR2 from the germline V gene are LGHNA and YSLEER. The length of the CDR3 is 15 residues. The junction had 3 bases not matched to a gene; V was cut back by 1 base and J by 2 bases. Here the CDR3 reads CASSQGTGQNYGYTF. The DNA of the CDR3 is TGCGCCAGCAGCCAAGGGACAGGGCAAAACTATGGCTACACCTTC.

The chain is built from TRBV27 and TRBJ2-1, with 9 bases matching TRBD1. Trimming at V came to 8 bases and at J to 6 bases, leaving 11 bases not matched to a gene. The CDR3 is 15 residues long. The germline V gene has CDR1 MNHEY and CDR2 SMNVEV (reference sequence). The CDR3 DNA reads TGTGCCAGCCTGGGCGGGACAGGGATCCTCAATGAGCAGTTCTTC. Amino acids: CASLGGTGILNEQFF.

The CDR3 sequence: CASSLAGYSYEQYF. The CDR3, as DNA: TGTGCCAGCAGCTTGGCGGGGTATTCCTACGAGCAGTACTTC. The chain carries TRBV5-6 and TRBJ2-7; D is possibly TRBD2 (5 bases). Germline V CDR1 and CDR2: SGHDT, YYEEEE. Deletions cut 0 bases from V and 1 base from J, with 8 bases between. CDR3 size: 14 residues.

As regards this clone: A single base separates this from a much larger clone, so it may be a read error. Other nucleotide sequences from this sample produce the same CDR3. The chain has TRBV2 and TRBJ2-7, with unresolved D. V was pared by 4 bases and J by 3 bases, with 1 base between. Per germline, CDR1 SNHLY and CDR2 FYNNEI. The CDR3 has 10 amino acids. CDR3: CASSVYEQYF. The CDR3 region has the DNA TGTGCCAGCAGTGTCTACGAGCAGTACTTC.

The chain couples TRBV7-2 to TRBJ2-7, with TRBD2 matching 8 bases. V lost 5 bases to trimming and J lost 3 bases; unmatched junction nucleotides: 6. Germline V gives CDR1 SGHTA, CDR2 FQGNSA. The CDR3 totals 14 residues. CDR3 amino acids: CASSVSGSFYEQYF. CDR3 bases: TGTGCCAGCAGCGTCAGCGGGAGTTTCTACGAGCAGTACTTC.

The chain combines TRBV15 with TRBJ2-1; 15 positions agree with TRBD2. After removal of 2 bases from V and 10 bases from J, the junction contained 3 bases not matched to a gene. CDR1 is LNHNV, CDR2 YYDKDF, per germline (reference sequence). This CDR3 is built from 15 residues. CDR3 amino acids: CATSRLGTSGREQFF. In DNA form, the CDR3 reads TGTGCCACCAGCAGATTAGGGACTAGCGGGAGGGAGCAGTTCTTC.

This clone was found many times. The chain links TRBV5-4 to TRBJ1-1, with 8 bases identical to TRBD1. This CDR3 is built from 16 residues. CDR1 SGHNT and CDR2 YYREEE come from the germline V gene (reference sequence). V was pared by 4 bases and J by 5 bases, with 13 bases of the junction left unmatched. CDR3 loop: CASSIHDRGARTEAFF. The CDR3 region has the DNA TGTGCCAGCAGCATCCATGACAGGGGAGCTAGGACTGAAGCTTTCTTT.

The CDR3 coding sequence is TGTGCCAGCAGTGTGGGACTAGCGAGACGGAGTTCTTACAATGAGCAGTTCTTC. It encodes CASSVGLARRSSYNEQFF. V and J are TRBV27 and TRBJ2-1; TRBD2 matches 10 bases. CDR1 and CDR2 from the germline V gene are MNHEY and SMNVEV (reference sequence). The CDR3 consists of 18 residues. Losses at the gene ends were 5 bases for V and 4 bases for J; bases not matched to a gene: 14.

This chain joins TRBV6-5 and TRBJ1-5; D uncertain. Germline values: CDR1 MNHEY, CDR2 SVGAGI. The V and J ends lost 4 bases and 9 bases respectively, with 13 bases between them. The CDR3 loop spans 13 amino acids. Here the CDR3 DNA reads TGTGCCAGCAGTTTTAACCAGTTGGGGCCCCAGCATTTT. Its translation: CASSFNQLGPQHF.